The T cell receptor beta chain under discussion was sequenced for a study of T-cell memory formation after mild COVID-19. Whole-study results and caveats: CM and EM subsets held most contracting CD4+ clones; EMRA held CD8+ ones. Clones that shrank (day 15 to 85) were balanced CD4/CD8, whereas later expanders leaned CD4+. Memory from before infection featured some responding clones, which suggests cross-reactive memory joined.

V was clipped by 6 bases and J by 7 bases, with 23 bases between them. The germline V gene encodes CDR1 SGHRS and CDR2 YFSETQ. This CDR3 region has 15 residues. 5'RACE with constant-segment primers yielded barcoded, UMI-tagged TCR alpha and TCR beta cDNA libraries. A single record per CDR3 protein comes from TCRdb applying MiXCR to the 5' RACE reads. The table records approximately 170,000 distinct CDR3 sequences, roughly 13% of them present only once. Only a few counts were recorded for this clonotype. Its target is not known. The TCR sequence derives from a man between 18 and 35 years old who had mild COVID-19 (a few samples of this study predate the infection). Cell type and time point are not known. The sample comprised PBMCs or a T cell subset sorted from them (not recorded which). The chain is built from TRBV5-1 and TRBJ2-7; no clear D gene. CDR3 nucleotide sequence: TGCGCCAGCAACTCCGACCCCGGTTCTAGATGGGAGCAGTACTTC. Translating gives CASNSDPGSRWEQYF.